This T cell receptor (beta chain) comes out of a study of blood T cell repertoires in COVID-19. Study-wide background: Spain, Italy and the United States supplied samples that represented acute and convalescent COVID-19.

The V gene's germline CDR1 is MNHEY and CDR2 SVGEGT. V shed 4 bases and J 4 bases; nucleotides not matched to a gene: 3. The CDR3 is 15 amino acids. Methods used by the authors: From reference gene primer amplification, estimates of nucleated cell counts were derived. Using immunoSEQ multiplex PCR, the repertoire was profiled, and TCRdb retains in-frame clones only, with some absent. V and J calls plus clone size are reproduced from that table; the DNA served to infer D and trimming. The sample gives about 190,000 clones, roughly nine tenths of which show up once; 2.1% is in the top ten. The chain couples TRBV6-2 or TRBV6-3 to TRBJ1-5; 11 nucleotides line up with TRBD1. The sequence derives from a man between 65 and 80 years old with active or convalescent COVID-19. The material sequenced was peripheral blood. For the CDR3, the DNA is TGTGCCAGCAGTTCGGACAGGGGGCCTAATCAGCCCCAGCATTTT. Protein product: CASSSDRGPNQPQHF.